This TCR beta chain was profiled in a study of neurological immune-mediated disorders. Serving as healthy controls were blood bank volunteers based in Maryland, USA. Unsorted libraries were prepared from 2 million PBMCs that had been stored at -80 C. The cDNA was synthesized by 5'RACE incorporating 10-nucleotide random UMIs. Each CDR3 protein gets one entry after TCRdb re-called the 5' RACE reads with MiXCR. The data hold 75,000 to 95,000 distinct CDR3 sequences, with under 20% observed a single time. This clonotype was recorded at least ten times. Sequenced: PBMCs. The TCR was taken from a woman in her thirties or forties in good health.

As DNA, the CDR3 is TGTGCCAGCAGTTATCTACAGGGAGGTACTGAAGCTTTCTTT. Its protein is CASSYLQGGTEAFF. This chain links TRBV6-2 or TRBV6-3 with TRBJ1-1, with D maybe TRBD1 (6 bases). The germline CDR1 and CDR2 sequences are MNHEY and SVGEGT. Trimming pared 3 bases from V and 5 bases from J, leaving 13 bases between. The CDR3 is made up of 14 amino acids.